A selection of T cell receptor beta chains follows, all from one sample in a study of T cell responses to AZD1222 COVID-19 vaccine. Measured with immunoSEQ multiplex PCR; TCRdb has only the in-frame clones, and not every one. The sample includes 95,000 to 150,000 clones, roughly nine tenths seen only once; the top ten take around 2.5%. Specimen: peripheral blood, collected 28 days after the second AZD1222 dose. The receptors were gathered from an adult who received the AZD1222 COVID-19 vaccine. CDR3s include the opening cysteine and the closing phenylalanine or tryptophan. The D gene is left open where the match is weak. Clone size is shown for a subset of rows, as once, few, many or a class of expanded clone.

V: TRBV19; D: -; J: TRBJ1-5; size: many; DNA: TGTGCCAGTAATAGAGGGGGAGGCCAGGGCGGCGGTCAGCCCCAGCATTTT; CDR3: CASNRGGGQGGGQPQHF
V: TRBV7-9; D: -; J: TRBJ1-3; size: -; DNA: TGTGCCAGCAGCTTAGTGGGAAACACCATATATTTT; CDR3: CASSLVGNTIYF
V: TRBV11-3; D: -; J: TRBJ1-1; size: few; DNA: TGTGCCAGCAGCTTATCATTCGAGACCGAAGCTTTCTTT; CDR3: CASSLSFETEAFF
V: TRBV6-2/TRBV6-3; D: TRBD1; J: TRBJ1-5; size: -; DNA: TGTGCCAGCAACCCAGGGGGGGATCAGCCCCAGCATTTT; CDR3: CASNPGGDQPQHF
V: TRBV7-3; D: -; J: TRBJ2-3; size: -; DNA: TGTGCCAGCAGCCTGGGGCAGGCTAGCACAGATACGCAGTATTTT; CDR3: CASSLGQASTDTQYF
V: TRBV7-9; D: TRBD1; J: TRBJ1-1; size: -; DNA: TGTGCCAGCAGCTATTCAGGGGGCACTGAAGCTTTCTTT; CDR3: CASSYSGGTEAFF
V: TRBV4-3; D: TRBD2; J: TRBJ2-7; size: -; DNA: TGCGCCAGCAGCCAAGATCTAGCGGGGCATACCTACGAGCAGTACTTC; CDR3: CASSQDLAGHTYEQYF
V: TRBV28; D: -; J: TRBJ1-1; size: -; DNA: TGTGCCAGCACCAATTACGCCCCGGCAGGCGACACTGAAGCTTTCTTT; CDR3: CASTNYAPAGDTEAFF
V: TRBV29-1; D: -; J: TRBJ2-1; size: -; DNA: TGCAGCGCCGGGGCCTCCTACAATGAGCAGTTCTTC; CDR3: CSAGASYNEQFF
V: TRBV4-1; D: TRBD1; J: TRBJ1-3; size: once; DNA: TGCGCCAGCAGCCCCCGACAGGGCTACGGAAACACCATATATTTT; CDR3: CASSPRQGYGNTIYF
V: TRBV5-4; D: TRBD1; J: TRBJ2-2; size: -; DNA: TGTGCCAGCAGCTTTTACAGGGGCACCGGGGAGCTGTTTTTT; CDR3: CASSFYRGTGELFF
V: TRBV2; D: -; J: TRBJ1-2; size: -; DNA: TGTGCCAGCAAAGACAGACTAGCTCCTAACTATGGCTACACCTTC; CDR3: CASKDRLAPNYGYTF
V: TRBV6-4; D: TRBD1; J: TRBJ1-1; size: once; DNA: TGTGCCAGCAGAGCAGACAGGGGGCTTGTCACTGAAGCTTTCTTT; CDR3: CASRADRGLVTEAFF
V: TRBV2; D: -; J: TRBJ2-6; size: once; DNA: TGTGCCAGCACCCGAGGGGTCTCTGGGGCCAACGTCCTGACTTTC; CDR3: CASTRGVSGANVLTF
V: TRBV9; D: TRBD1; J: TRBJ2-5; size: -; DNA: TGTGCCAGCAGCCCCGGGTTAGGGACAGGAAAAGAGACCCAGTACTTC; CDR3: CASSPGLGTGKETQYF
V: TRBV5-1; D: -; J: TRBJ1-2; size: once; DNA: TGCGCCAGCAGCTTGGCCAGAACGCCGGCCTATGGCTACACCTTC; CDR3: CASSLARTPAYGYTF
V: TRBV7-3; D: -; J: TRBJ2-3; size: medium-sized; DNA: TGTGCCAGCTCCAGGGGCGCAGATACGCAGTATTTT; CDR3: CASSRGADTQYF
V: TRBV18; D: -; J: TRBJ1-2; size: once; DNA: TGTGCCAGCTCACCAGACAGGACAGTTGGGAGCTATGGCTACACCTTC; CDR3: CASSPDRTVGSYGYTF
V: TRBV27; D: TRBD2; J: TRBJ2-3; size: -; DNA: TGTGCCAGCAGTTCGGGACTAGCGGGAGGGGCCAGAGATACGCAGTATTTT; CDR3: CASSSGLAGGARDTQYF